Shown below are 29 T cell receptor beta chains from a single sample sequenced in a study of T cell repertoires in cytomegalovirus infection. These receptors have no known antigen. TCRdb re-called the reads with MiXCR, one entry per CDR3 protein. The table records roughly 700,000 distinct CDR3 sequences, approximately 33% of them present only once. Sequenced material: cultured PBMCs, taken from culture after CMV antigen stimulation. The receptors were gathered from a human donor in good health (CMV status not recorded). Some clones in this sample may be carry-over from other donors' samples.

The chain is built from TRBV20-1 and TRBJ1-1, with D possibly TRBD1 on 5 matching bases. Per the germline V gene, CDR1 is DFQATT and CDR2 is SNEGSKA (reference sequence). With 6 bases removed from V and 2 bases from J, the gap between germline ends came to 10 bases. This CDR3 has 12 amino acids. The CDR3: CSASQGNTEAFF. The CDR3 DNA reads TGCAGTGCGAGTCAGGGAAACACTGAAGCTTTCTTT.

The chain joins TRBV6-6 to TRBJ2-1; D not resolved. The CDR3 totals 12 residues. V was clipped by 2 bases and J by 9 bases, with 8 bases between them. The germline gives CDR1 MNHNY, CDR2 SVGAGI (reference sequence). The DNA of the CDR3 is TGTGCCAGCAGTTACGCCCCAGTTGAGCAGTTCTTC. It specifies CASSYAPVEQFF.

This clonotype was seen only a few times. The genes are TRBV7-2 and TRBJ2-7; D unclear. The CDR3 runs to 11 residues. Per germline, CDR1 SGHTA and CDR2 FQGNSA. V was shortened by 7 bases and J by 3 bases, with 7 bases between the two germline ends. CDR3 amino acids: CASTPGYEQYF. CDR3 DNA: TGTGCCAGCACCCCTGGCTACGAGCAGTACTTC.

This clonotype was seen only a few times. Here the CDR3 reads CASSRGGSRRGGYTF. The CDR3 DNA reads TGTGCCAGCAGTCGAGGGGGCTCACGTCGTGGGGGCTACACCTTC. The gene calls are TRBV12-3 or TRBV12-4 and TRBJ1-2; 7 bases fit TRBD1. The CDR3 is made up of 15 amino acids. V shed 5 bases and J 8 bases; nucleotides not matched to a gene: 14.

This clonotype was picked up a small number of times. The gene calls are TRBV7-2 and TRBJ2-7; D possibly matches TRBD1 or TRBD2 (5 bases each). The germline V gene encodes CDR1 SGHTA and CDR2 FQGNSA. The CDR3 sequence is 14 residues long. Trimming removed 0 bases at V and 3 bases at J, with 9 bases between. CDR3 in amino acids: CASSLARENYEQYF. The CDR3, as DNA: TGTGCCAGCAGCTTAGCCAGGGAGAACTACGAGCAGTACTTC. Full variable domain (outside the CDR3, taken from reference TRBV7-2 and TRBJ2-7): GAGVSQSPSNKVTEKGKDVELRCDPISGHTALYWYRQSLGQGLEFLIYFQGNSAPDKSGLPSDRFSAERTGGSVSTLTIQRTQQEDSAVYLCASSLARENYEQYFGPGTRLTVT.

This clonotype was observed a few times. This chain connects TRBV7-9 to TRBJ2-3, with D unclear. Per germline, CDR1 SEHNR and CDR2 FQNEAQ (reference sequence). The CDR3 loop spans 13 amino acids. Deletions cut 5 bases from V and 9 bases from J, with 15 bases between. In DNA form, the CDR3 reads TGTGCCAGCAGCCCGACGACTGCACCCACGCAGTATTTT. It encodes CASSPTTAPTQYF.

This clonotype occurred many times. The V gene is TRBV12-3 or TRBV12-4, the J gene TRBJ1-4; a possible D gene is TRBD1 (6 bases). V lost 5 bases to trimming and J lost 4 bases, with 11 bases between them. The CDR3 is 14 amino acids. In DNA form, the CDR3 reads TGTGCCAGCAGTGAAAGGGGGGGTAATGAAAAACTGTTTTTT. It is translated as CASSERGGNEKLFF.

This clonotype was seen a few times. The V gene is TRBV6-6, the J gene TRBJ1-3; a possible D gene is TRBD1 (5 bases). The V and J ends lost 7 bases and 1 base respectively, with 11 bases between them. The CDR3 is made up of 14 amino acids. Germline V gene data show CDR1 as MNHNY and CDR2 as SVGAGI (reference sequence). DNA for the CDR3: TGTGCCAGCACCCGGGGGAATTCTGGAAACACCATATATTTT. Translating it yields CASTRGNSGNTIYF.

The CDR3 region is CASSLFARDTQYF. In nucleotides, the CDR3 is TGTGCCAGCAGTCTGTTCGCGCGGGATACGCAGTATTTT. V usage is TRBV7-6 and J usage is TRBJ2-3; D is unclear. CDR1 SGHVS and CDR2 FNYEAQ come from the germline V gene. Trimming shortened V by 6 bases and J by 6 bases, and 13 bases separated the two germline ends. This CDR3 is 13 amino acids long.

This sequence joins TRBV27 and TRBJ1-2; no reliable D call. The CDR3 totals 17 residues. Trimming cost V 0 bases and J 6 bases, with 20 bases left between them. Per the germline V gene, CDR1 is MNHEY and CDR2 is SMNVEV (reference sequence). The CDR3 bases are TGTGCCAGCAGTTTATCGAGGTGGAGCGGAGCAGCTGATGGCTACACCTTC. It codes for CASSLSRWSGAADGYTF.

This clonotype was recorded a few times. The CDR3 DNA follows: TGCAGTGCTAGAGGCGTTAGTGAGCAGTTCTTC. Amino acids: CSARGVSEQFF. The rearrangement joins TRBV20-1 to TRBJ2-1; D gene uncertain. Trimming shortened V by 1 base and J by 9 bases, and 7 bases separated the two germline ends. The CDR3 covers 11 residues. CDR1 and CDR2 (germline): DFQATT, SNEGSKA (reference sequence).

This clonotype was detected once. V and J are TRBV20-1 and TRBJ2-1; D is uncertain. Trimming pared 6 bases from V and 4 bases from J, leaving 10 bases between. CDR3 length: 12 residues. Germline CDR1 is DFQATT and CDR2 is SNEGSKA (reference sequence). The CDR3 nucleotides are TGCAGTGCGTACCTTTTGTACAATGAGCAGTTCTTC. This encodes CSAYLLYNEQFF.

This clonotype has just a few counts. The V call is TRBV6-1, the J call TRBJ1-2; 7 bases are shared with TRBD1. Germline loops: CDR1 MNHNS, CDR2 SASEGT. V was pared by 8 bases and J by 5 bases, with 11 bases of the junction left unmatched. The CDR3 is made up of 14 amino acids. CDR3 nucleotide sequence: TGTGCCAGCGGAGGAGGGGTCAGGGGGTATGGCTACACCTTC. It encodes CASGGGVRGYGYTF.

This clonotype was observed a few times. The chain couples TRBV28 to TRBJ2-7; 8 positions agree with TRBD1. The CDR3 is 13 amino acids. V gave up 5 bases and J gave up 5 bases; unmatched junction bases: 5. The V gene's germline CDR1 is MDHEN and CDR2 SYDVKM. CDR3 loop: CASSRQGRDEQYF. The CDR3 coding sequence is TGTGCCAGCAGTAGACAGGGGCGGGACGAGCAGTACTTC.

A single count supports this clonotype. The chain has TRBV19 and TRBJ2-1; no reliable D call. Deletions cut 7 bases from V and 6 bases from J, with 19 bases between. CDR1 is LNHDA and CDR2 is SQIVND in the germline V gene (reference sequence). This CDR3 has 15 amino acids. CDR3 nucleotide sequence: TGTGCCAGTAAAGGATGGATATCGGGTCGCAATGAGCAGTTCTTC. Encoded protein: CASKGWISGRNEQFF.

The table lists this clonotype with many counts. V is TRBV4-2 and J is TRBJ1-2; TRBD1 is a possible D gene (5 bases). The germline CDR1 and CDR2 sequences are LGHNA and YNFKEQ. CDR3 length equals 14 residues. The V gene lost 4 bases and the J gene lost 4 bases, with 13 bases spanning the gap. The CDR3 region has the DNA TGTGCCAGCAGCCTCACAGCAGGGAGCTATGGCTACACCTTC. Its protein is CASSLTAGSYGYTF.

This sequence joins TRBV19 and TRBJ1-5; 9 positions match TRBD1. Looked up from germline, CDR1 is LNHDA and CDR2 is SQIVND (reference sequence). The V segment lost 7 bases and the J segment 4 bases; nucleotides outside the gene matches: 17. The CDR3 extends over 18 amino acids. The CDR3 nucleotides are TGTGCCAGTAATCCGGGACAGGGAATGCCTTGGGGGAATCAGCCCCAGCATTTT. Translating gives CASNPGQGMPWGNQPQHF.

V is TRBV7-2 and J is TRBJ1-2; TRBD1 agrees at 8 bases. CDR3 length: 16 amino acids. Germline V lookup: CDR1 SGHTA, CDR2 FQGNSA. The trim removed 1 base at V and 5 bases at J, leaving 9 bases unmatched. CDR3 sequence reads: CASSLGPNRGLYGYTF. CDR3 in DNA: TGTGCCAGCAGCTTAGGTCCCAACAGGGGGTTATATGGCTACACCTTC.

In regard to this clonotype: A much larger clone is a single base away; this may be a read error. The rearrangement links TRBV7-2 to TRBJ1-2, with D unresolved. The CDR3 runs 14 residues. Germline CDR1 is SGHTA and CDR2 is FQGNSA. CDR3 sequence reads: CATSLAARNYGYTF. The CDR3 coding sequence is TGTGCCACCAGCTTAGCGGCCAGAAACTATGGCTACACCTTC.

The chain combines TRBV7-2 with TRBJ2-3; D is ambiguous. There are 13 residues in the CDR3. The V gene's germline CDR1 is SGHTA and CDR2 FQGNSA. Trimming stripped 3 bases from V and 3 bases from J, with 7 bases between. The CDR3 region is CASSFSWTDTQYF. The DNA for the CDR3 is TGTGCCAGCAGCTTCTCATGGACAGATACGCAGTATTTT.

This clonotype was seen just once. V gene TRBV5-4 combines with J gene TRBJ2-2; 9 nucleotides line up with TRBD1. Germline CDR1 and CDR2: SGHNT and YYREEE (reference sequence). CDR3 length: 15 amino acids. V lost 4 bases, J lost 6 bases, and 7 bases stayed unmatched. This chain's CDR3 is CASSPGQGRAGELFF. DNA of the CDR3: TGTGCCAGCAGCCCAGGACAGGGGCGGGCCGGGGAGCTGTTTTTT.

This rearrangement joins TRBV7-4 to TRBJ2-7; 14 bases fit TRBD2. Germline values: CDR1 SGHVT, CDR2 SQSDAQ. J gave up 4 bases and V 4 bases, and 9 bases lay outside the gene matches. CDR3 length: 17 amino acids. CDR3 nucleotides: TGTGCCAGCAGCTCCGGACTAGCGGGAGGCCGGCCGTACGAGCAGTACTTC. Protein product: CASSSGLAGGRPYEQYF.

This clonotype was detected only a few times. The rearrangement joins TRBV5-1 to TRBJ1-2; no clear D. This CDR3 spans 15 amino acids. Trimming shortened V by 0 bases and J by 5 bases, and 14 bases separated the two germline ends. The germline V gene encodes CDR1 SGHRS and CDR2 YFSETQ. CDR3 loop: CASSLAPGSGYGYTF. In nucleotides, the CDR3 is TGCGCCAGCAGCTTGGCCCCGGGGTCGGGGTATGGCTACACCTTC.

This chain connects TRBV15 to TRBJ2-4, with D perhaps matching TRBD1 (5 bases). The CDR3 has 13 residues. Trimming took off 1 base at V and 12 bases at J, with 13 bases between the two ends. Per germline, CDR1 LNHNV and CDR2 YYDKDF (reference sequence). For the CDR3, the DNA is TGTGCCACCAGCAGAGCCGGCCCAGGGCCTCAGTACTTC. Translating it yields CATSRAGPGPQYF.

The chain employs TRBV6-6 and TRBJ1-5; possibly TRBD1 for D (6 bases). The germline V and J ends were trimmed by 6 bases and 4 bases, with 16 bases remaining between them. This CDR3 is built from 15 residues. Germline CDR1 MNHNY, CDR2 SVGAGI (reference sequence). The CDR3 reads CASSRLRDTNQPQHF. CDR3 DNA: TGTGCCAGCAGCCGACTCCGGGACACAAATCAGCCCCAGCATTTT.

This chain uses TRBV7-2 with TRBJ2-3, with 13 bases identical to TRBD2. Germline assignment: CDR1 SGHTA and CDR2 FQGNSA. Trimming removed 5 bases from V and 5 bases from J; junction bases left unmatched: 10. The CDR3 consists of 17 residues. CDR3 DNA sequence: TGTGCCAGCAGCGCCCACGGGGGACTAGCGGGAAAAGATACGCAGTATTTT. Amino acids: CASSAHGGLAGKDTQYF.

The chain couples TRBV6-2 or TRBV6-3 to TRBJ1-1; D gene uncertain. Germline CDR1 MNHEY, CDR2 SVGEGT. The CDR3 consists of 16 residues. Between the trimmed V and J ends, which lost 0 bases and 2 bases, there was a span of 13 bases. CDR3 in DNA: TGTGCCAGCAGTTACTCGTCAAAACGAAGCAACACTGAAGCTTTCTTT. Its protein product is CASSYSSKRSNTEAFF.

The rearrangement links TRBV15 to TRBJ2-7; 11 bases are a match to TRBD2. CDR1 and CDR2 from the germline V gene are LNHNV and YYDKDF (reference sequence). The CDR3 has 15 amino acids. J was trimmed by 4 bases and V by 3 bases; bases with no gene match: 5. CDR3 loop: CATSRSLAGVYEQYF. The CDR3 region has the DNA TGTGCCACCAGCAGGTCACTAGCGGGAGTTTACGAGCAGTACTTC.

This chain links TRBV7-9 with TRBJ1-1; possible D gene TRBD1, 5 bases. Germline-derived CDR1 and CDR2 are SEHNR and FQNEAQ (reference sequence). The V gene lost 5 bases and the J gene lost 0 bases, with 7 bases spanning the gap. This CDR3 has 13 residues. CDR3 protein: CASSMDMNTEAFF. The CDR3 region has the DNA TGTGCCAGCAGCATGGACATGAACACTGAAGCTTTCTTT.